This entry describes one T cell receptor (beta chain). This entry belongs to a study of blood T cell repertoires in COVID-19. Study at large: Acute and convalescent COVID-19 specimens originated in the United States, Italy and Spain. PBMCs, B-cell-depleted T cells, or T cells were the source of the cDNA or gDNA that made up the material.

Authors' methods: Amplification with reference gene primers provided the estimates of nucleated cell counts. Assay: immunoSEQ multiplex PCR; the TCRdb copy retains only in-frame clones and omits some. From that table come the V and J calls and clone size; the DNA was used to work out D and trimming. The sample has 150,000 or so clones; about 83% are singletons. CDR1 is MNHEY, CDR2 SVGAGI, per germline. J was trimmed by 1 base and V by 2 bases; bases with no gene match: 0. The CDR3 has 14 amino acids. The origin of this receptor is a human donor in a cohort sampled during active COVID-19. The sample was peripheral blood. The V and J genes are TRBV6-5 and TRBJ1-1; TRBD1 matches 8 bases. This chain's CDR3 is CASSYDRGNTEAFF. The DNA of the CDR3 is TGTGCCAGCAGTTACGACAGGGGGAACACTGAAGCTTTCTTT.